This T cell receptor beta chain came from a study of memory CD8 T cells in hepatitis C reinfection (dated by TCRdb to about 2017). About the full investigation: Among the donors, a few cleared two back-to-back HCV infections on their own, whereas two got rid of a primary infection but ended up chronically infected after reinfection. HCV reinfection was defined by a positive HCV RNA test following two negative tests taken at least 60 days apart. Peak reinfection samples were obtained 3 to 8 weeks after detection of reinfection. The TCR beta repertoire of virus-specific CD8 T cells was tracked longitudinally in roughly 5 donors across an HCV reinfection episode. Between the late 2000s and the early 2010s, five reinfection cases that had stored pre-reinfection samples were identified. In the reinfection study, participants who had resolved a prior HCV infection were followed every 3 months. Previously published longitudinal data on tetramer+ CD8 T cell frequency were used to select the peak reinfection time point.

Sample time point, as interpreted from the label and publication: peak reinfection, 3 to 8 weeks after reinfection detection. Sorted cells were sequenced directly ex vivo, without in vitro expansion prior to TCR sequencing. The donors were people who inject drugs and were enrolled in the Montreal Acute Hepatitis C Cohort Study (HEPCO) in Canada. As controls, total naive CD8 T cells were sorted as viable CD3+ CD8+ CD45RO- cells from two donors at all three reinfection time points. Before sorting, cryopreserved peripheral blood mononuclear cells were thawed, and CD8 T cells were purified from the thawed cells. The MACS CD8+ T cell Isolation Kit was used to enrich CD8 T cells by negative selection. Cells were sorted on a BD FACSAria II sorter running FACSDiva software, and FlowJo was used to analyze the data. General conclusions and limits of the study: Because the study included only a handful of donors, definitive conclusions about public clonotypes linked to secondary clearance could not be reached.

The method behind the library was the immunoSEQ multiplex PCR assay. Genomic DNA was pulled from the sorted cells, and the automated high-throughput method of Adaptive Biotechnologies was used to sequence the TCR beta V, D and J regions. A two-step, bias-controlled multiplex PCR was used to amplify CDR3 regions. Amplified TCR beta libraries were sequenced on an Illumina instrument. On the study's bioinformatics: Demultiplexed reads were processed to reduce amplification and sequencing bias, and the IMGT database was used to assign CDR3 sequences to gene families. Repertoire data were analyzed with ImmunoSEQ software version 2.0. Out-of-frame sequences and sequences containing stop codons in the CDR3 were removed from the clonotype lists. Clonotypes with a frequency below 0.01% were excluded because such low-frequency clonotypes corresponded to less than one cell. Richness was calculated by dividing observed richness by the number of input cells, and evenness was calculated by dividing Shannon entropy by the log of observed richness. To measure repertoire diversity and how similar the repertoire was between time points, Simpson diversity and Morisita-Horn overlap indices were applied. Clonotypes were categorized as dominant (>1%), sub-dominant (0.5-0.99%), low abundance (0.1-0.49%) or lowest abundance (<0.1%). A germline index was calculated as total CDR3 length minus total nucleotide additions, divided by total CDR3 length. TCRdb limited this immuneACCESS table to in-frame rearrangements with V and J called. A share of clones is missing; checked studies link under half to unresolved V genes, and the rest is unexplained. V, J and clone size derive from that table, while D and trimming were established from the DNA sequence. The sample table lists about 47,000 clones, approximately 87% of them with a count of one. The top ten constitute 1% to 1.5% of the sample.

A distance of 9 bases separates the germline ends of V and J, which lose 5 bases and 4 bases respectively. Looking up the germline V gene yields CDR1 MNHEY and CDR2 SVGAGI. Counted from cysteine to phenylalanine, this CDR3 has 13 amino acids. CDR3 DNA is the only sequence kept; it has 39 bases, read in frame from the first base. About this clone: Its antigen is currently not known. One base away there is no much larger clone; base qualities are not given.

The origin of this receptor is a man aged 18-30 years with hepatitis C virus infection. Input material: naive CD8+ T cells sorted from blood. What this sample's cell subset or site label stands for: total naive CD8+CD45RO- T cells. The chain is assembled from TRBV6-5 and TRBJ1-5; the D gene lacks a confident call. Here the CDR3 is given as CASSGRSNQPQHF. The nucleotide sequence reads TGTGCCAGCAGTGGCAGATCTAATCAGCCCCAGCATTTT.